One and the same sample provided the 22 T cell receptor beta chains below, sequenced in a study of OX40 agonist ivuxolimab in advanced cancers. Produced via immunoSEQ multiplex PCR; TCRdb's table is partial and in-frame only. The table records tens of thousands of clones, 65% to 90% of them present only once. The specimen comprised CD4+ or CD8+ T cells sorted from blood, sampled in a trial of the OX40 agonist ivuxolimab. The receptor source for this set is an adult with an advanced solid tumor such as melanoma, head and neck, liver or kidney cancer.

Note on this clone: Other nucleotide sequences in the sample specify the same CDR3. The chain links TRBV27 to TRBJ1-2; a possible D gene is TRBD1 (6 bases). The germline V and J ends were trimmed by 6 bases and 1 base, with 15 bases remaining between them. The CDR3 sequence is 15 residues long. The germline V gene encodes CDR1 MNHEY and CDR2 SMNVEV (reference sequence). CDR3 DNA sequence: TGTGCCAGCAGAGTTGGGGGGGGGCTTAACTATGGCTACACCTTC. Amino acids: CASRVGGGLNYGYTF.

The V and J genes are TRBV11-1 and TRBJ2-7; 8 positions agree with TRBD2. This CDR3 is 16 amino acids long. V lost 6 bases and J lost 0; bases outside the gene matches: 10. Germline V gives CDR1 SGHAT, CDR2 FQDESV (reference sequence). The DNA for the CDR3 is TGTGCCAGCAGTCCCCGGGAGGGCCATAACTCCTACGAGCAGTACTTC. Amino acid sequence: CASSPREGHNSYEQYF.

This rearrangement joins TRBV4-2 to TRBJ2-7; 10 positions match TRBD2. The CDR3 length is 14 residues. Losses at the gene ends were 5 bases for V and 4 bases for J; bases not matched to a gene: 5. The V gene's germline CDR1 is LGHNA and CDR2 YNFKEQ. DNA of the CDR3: TGTGCCAGCAGCTCACTAGCGGGAAGGTACGAGCAGTACTTC. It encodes CASSSLAGRYEQYF.

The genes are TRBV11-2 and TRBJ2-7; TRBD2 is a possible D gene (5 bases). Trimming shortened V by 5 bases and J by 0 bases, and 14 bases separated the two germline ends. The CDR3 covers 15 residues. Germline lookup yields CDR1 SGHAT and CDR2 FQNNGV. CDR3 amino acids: CASSPSGWSSYEQYF. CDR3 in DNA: TGTGCCAGCAGCCCGAGCGGATGGAGCTCCTACGAGCAGTACTTC.

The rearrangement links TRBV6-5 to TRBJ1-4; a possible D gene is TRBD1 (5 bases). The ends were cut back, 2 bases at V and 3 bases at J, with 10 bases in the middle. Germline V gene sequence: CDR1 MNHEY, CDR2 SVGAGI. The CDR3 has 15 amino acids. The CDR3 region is CASSYLAGPNEKLFF. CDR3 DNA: TGTGCCAGCAGTTACCTTGCGGGGCCTAATGAAAAACTGTTTTTT.

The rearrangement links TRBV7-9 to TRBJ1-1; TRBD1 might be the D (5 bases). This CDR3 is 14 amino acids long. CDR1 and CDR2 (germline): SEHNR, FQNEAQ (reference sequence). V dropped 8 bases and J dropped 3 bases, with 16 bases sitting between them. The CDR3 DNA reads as TGTGCCAGCGGTGGGGGAAGGGTGGACACTGAAGCTTTCTTT. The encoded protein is CASGGGRVDTEAFF. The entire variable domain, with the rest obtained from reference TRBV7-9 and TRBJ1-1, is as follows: DTGVSQNPRHKITKRGQNVTFRCDPISEHNRLYWYRQTLGQGPEFLTYFQNEAQLEKSRLLSDRFSAERPKGSFSTLEIQRTEQGDSAMYLCASGGGRVDTEAFFGQGTRLTVV.

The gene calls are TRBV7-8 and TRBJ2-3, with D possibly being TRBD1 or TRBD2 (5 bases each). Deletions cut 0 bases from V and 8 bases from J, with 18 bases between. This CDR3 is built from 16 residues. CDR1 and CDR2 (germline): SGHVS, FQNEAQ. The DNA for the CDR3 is TGTGCCAGCAGCTTAGCGCCGAGGGGCGTTGTAGGTACGCAGTATTTT. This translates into CASSLAPRGVVGTQYF.

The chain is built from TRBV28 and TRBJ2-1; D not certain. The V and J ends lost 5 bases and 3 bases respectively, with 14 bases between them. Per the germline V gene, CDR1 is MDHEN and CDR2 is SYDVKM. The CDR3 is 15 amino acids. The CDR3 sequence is CASSPLTLDYNEQFF. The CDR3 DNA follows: TGTGCCAGCAGTCCTCTGACCCTCGACTACAATGAGCAGTTCTTC.

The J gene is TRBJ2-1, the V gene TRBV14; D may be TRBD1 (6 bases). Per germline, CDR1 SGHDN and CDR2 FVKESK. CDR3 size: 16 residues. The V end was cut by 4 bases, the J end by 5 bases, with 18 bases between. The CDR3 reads CASSPVQGTTHNEQFF. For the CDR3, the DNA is TGTGCCAGCAGCCCAGTGCAGGGGACCACACACAATGAGCAGTTCTTC.

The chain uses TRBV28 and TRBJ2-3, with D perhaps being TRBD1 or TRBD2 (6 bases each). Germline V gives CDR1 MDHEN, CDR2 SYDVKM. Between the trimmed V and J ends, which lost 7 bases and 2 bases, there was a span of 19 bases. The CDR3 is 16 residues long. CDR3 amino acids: CASTARGGLYTDTQYF. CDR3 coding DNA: TGTGCCAGCACCGCGCGTGGGGGGCTCTACACAGATACGCAGTATTTT.

The CDR3 reads CAISEVSVGQPQHF. In DNA form, the CDR3 reads TGTGCCATCAGTGAAGTCTCGGTCGGGCAGCCCCAGCATTTT. V gene TRBV10-3 combines with J gene TRBJ1-5; D gene ambiguous. The CDR3 has 14 amino acids. The germline CDR1 and CDR2 sequences are ENHRY and SYGVKD. Trimming pared 3 bases from V and 7 bases from J, leaving 13 bases between.

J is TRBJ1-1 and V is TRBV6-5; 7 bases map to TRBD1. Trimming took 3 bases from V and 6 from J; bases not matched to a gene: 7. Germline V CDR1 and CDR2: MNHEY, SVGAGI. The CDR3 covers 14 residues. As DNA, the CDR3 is TGTGCCAGCAGTTATGTGACAGGGAGGCCTGAAGCTTTCTTT. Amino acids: CASSYVTGRPEAFF.

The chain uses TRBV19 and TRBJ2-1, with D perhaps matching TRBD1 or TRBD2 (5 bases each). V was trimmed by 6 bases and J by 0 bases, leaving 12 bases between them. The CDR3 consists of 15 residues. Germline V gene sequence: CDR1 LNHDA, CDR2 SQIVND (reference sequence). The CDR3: CASSRDLSSYNEQFF. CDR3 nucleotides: TGTGCCAGTAGCCGGGACCTAAGCTCCTACAATGAGCAGTTCTTC.

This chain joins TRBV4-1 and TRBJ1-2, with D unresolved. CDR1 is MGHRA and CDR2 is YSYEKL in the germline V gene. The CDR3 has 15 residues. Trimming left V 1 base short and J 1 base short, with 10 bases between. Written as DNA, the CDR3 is TGCGCCAGCAGCCAAGGGCCAGGCGTTAACTATGGCTACACCTTC. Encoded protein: CASSQGPGVNYGYTF.

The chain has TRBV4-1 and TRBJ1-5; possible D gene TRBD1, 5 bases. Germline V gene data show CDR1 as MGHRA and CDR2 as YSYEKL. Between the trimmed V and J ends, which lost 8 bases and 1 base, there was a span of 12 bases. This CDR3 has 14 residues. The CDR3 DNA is TGCGCCAGCGGAACCCGGGGGAGCAATCAGCCCCAGCATTTT. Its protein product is CASGTRGSNQPQHF.

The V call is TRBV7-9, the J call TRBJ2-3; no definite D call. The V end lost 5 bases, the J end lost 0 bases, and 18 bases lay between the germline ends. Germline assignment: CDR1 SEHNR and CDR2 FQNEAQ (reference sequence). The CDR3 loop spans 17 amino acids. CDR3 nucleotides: TGTGCCAGCAGCCCCGCACTTGGGCGTACTAGCACAGATACGCAGTATTTT. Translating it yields CASSPALGRTSTDTQYF.

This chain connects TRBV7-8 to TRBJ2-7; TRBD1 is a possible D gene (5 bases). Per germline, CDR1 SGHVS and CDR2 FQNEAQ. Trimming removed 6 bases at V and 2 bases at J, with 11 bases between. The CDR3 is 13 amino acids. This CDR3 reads CASRAGKPYEQYF. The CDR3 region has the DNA TGTGCCAGCAGGGCAGGGAAACCCTACGAGCAGTACTTC.

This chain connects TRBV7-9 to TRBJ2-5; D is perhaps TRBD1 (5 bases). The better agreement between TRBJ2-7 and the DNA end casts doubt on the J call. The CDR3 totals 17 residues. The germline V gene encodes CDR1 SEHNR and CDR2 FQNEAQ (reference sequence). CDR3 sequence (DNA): TGTGCCAGCACTGAAGGGGATCTCGAATTAGCCCCCTACGAGCAGTACTTC. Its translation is CASTEGDLELAPYEQYF.

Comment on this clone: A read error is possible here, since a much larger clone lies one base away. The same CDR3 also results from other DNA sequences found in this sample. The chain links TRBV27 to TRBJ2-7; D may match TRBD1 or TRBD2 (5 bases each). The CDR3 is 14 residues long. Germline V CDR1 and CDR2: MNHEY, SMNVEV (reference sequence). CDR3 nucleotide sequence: TGTGCCAGCAGTTTAGCGGGCAGGGCGAGGGAGCAGTATTTC. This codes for CASSLAGRAREQYF.

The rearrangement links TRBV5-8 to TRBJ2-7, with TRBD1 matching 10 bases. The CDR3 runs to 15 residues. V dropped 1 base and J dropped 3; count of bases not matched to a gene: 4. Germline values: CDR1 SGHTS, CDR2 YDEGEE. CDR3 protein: CASSLRDRGIYEQYF. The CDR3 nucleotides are TGTGCCAGCAGCTTGAGGGACAGGGGAATCTACGAGCAGTACTTC.

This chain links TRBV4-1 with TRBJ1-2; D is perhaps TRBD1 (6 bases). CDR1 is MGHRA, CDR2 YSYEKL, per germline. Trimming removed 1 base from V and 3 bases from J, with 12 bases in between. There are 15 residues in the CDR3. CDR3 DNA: TGCGCCAGCAGCCAAGTATCAGGGGCCGACTATGGCTACACCTTC. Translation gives CASSQVSGADYGYTF.

CDR3 nucleotides: TGTGCCAGCAGCTTTCTGCGGGAAGCGACAGGGAGGCACGAGCAGTACTTC. It is translated as CASSFLREATGRHEQYF. The chain employs TRBV7-9 and TRBJ2-7; a possible D gene is TRBD1 (7 bases). Germline V gives CDR1 SEHNR, CDR2 FQNEAQ (reference sequence). There are 17 residues in the CDR3. V dropped 3 bases and J dropped 5 bases, with 23 bases sitting between them.